This TCR beta chain is drawn from a study of cytomegalovirus exposure and HLA in healthy donors. Primers: 60 Vbeta forward and 13 Jbeta reverse. Generated by immunoSEQ multiplex PCR, the TCRdb table keeps only in-frame clones and is missing some. The sample lists about 140,000 clones, nearly 90% occurring once. Note on this clone: One end of the junction varies from germline; a read error may be responsible.

This CDR3 is 15 amino acids long. From germline, CDR1 is SSHAT and CDR2 FNYEAQ (reference sequence). Sequencing input: PBMCs. The V call is TRBV7-7, the J call TRBJ1-3, with 7 nucleotides matching TRBD1. The receptor's source is a woman aged 40-49 years in good health and CMV-seronegative. CDR3 residues: CASSPNTGAGNTIYF. Written as DNA, the CDR3 is TGTGCTAGCAGCCCCAACACAGGGGCTGGAAACACCATATATTTT. Drawing the rest from reference TRBV7-7 and TRBJ1-3, the complete variable domain is GAGVSQSPRYKVTKRGQDVTLRCDPISSHATLYWYQQALGQGPEFLTYFNYEAQPDKSGLPSDRFSAERPEGSISTLTIQRTEQRDSAMYRCASSPNTGAGNTIYFGEGSWLTVV.